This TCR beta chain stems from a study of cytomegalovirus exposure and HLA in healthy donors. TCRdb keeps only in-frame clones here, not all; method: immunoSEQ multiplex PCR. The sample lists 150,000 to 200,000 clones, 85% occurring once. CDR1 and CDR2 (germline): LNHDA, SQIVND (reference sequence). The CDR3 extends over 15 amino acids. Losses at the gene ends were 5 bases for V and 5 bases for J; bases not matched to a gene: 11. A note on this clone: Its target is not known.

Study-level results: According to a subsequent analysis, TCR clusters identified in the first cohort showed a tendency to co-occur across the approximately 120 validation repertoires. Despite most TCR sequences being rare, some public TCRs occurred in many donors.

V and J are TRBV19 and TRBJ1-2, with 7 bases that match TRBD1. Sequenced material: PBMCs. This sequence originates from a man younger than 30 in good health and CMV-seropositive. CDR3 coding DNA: TGTGCCAGTAGTGCGACCGGGACAGCCTATTATGGCTACACCTTC. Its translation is CASSATGTAYYGYTF.